These T cell receptor beta chains were read from a single sample in a study of CD8 T cells in Susac syndrome. TCRdb analysed the immunoSEQ multiplex PCR reads with MiXCR anew, one entry per CDR3 protein. In the table there are a few hundred thousand distinct CDR3 sequences, 92% of which are singletons. Sequences were obtained from CD4+ T cells from PBMCs. These receptors came from a human donor with multiple sclerosis. Each CDR3 is given with its conserved first and last residue. A D gene is named only where the DNA matches it firmly.

d_call | j_call | v_call | cdr3_aa
TRBD2 | TRBJ2-1 | TRBV5-1 | CASSFQVAGDNEQFF
- | TRBJ1-1 | TRBV3-1 | CASSQDNRFGAFF
- | TRBJ1-5 | TRBV20-1 | CSATPGTQPQHF
- | TRBJ1-2 | TRBV12-3/TRBV12-4 | CASSSTTKLSYTF
TRBD2 | TRBJ2-6 | TRBV7-3 | CASSLRWTGGGSSGANVLTF
- | TRBJ2-5 | TRBV5-1 | CASSFNQGTQETQYF
- | TRBJ2-3 | TRBV6-2/TRBV6-3 | CASAKFRGTQYF
TRBD1 | TRBJ1-2 | TRBV15 | CATSRRLQGDVGYTF
- | TRBJ1-6 | TRBV7-9 | CASSLGSANSSPLHF
- | TRBJ2-1 | TRBV4-2 | CASSQESPAGSRPLALLSEQFF
TRBD2 | TRBJ2-6 | TRBV4-1 | CASSSRGLASGANVLTF
- | TRBJ1-1 | TRBV7-2 | CASSFPPPGNTEAFF
- | TRBJ2-1 | TRBV6-5 | CASRGGVNEQFF
- | TRBJ1-1 | TRBV7-9 | CASSYLRRSTNTEAFF
- | TRBJ2-3 | TRBV14 | CASSQRRKDTQYF
TRBD1 | TRBJ2-7 | TRBV5-1 | CASSPGTGGFGYEQYF
- | TRBJ1-1 | TRBV5-1 | CASSSYLGASNTEAFF
- | TRBJ2-6 | TRBV6-2/TRBV6-3 | CASSPRGGRAGANVLTF
TRBD1 | TRBJ2-5 | TRBV4-1 | CASSPTGTGGSGTQYF
- | TRBJ2-7 | TRBV9 | CASSSRAPTDEQYF
- | TRBJ2-3 | TRBV20-1 | CSASGGGWGSDTQYF
- | TRBJ2-5 | TRBV27 | CASSPTGQTQYF
- | TRBJ1-3 | TRBV7-9 | CASRPGRVSGNTIYF
TRBD2 | TRBJ2-1 | TRBV9 | CASSVSPWGRGNEQFF
- | TRBJ1-1 | TRBV5-1 | CASSGRSRIF
- | TRBJ2-2 | TRBV20-1 | CSALGGGPGELFF
TRBD1 | TRBJ2-1 | TRBV29-1 | CSADRGFDYNEQFF
- | TRBJ2-7 | TRBV28 | CASSFGRGSYEQYF
- | TRBJ2-5 | TRBV5-1 | CASSPSGTQQETQYF
- | TRBJ1-6 | TRBV6-1 | CASSRDISNSPLHF
TRBD1 | TRBJ1-5 | TRBV29-1 | CSVGGQDNQPQHF
TRBD1 | TRBJ2-2 | TRBV7-2 | CASSSWTGNTGELFF
TRBD1 | TRBJ2-7 | TRBV18 | CASSPDRGGDEQYF
- | TRBJ2-5 | TRBV9 | CASSTAGGQETQYF
TRBD2 | TRBJ2-1 | TRBV24-1 | CATSPSGGYNEQFF
TRBD1 | TRBJ2-2 | TRBV4-2 | CASSQDTGQAITGELFF
- | TRBJ2-1 | TRBV25-1 | CASSERHEQFF
- | TRBJ1-1 | TRBV7-9 | CASSLGDGQNTEAFF
TRBD2 | TRBJ2-3 | TRBV5-1 | CASSLVGRAVTDTQYF
- | TRBJ2-2 | TRBV5-1 | CASSPWWNGELFF
- | TRBJ2-7 | TRBV12-3/TRBV12-4 | CASSLDLREQYF
- | TRBJ2-7 | TRBV7-8 | CASSSEGIAYEQYF